This TCR beta chain stems from a study of CD8 T cell repertoires and HIV-1 epitope variants. Study information: Controls were a CMV, EBV and flu pool, Ebola AY9, and no peptide. Epitopes were three Gag families plus Nef HW9 and YT9. Equal numbers of autologous T cell-negative cells presented antigen to enriched T cells. General study results and limits: Eight or nine antigen-specific TCR beta clonotypes were found; about six seemed cross-reactive to variants.

A note on this clone: Its target is not known.

V dropped 3 bases and J dropped 4; count of bases not matched to a gene: 13. This CDR3 has 17 amino acids. Per germline, CDR1 KGHSH and CDR2 LQKENI. TCRdb's copy holds only in-frame clones and misses some; the assay was immunoSEQ multiplex PCR. Of 90,000 or so clones listed, roughly four fifths are singletons. This clonotype was obtained from a male donor with HIV. V gene TRBV18 combines with J gene TRBJ1-2; 8 nucleotides align to TRBD1. Material for sequencing was uncultured baseline CD8+ T cells from peripheral blood mononuclear cells (PBMCs). The CDR3 region is CASSPGGRQGYGYGYTF. The CDR3 region has the DNA TGTGCCAGCTCACCCGGGGGAAGACAGGGGTATGGCTATGGCTACACCTTC.